This T cell receptor (beta chain) was observed in a study of vaccination effects on CD4 cells after COVID-19. The CDR3 has 10 residues. The germline V gene has CDR1 LNHDA and CDR2 SQIVND (reference sequence). Profiled with immunoSEQ multiplex PCR; TCRdb holds only in-frame clones, not every one. The sample has around 28,000 clones; about three quarters are singletons. With the ViraFEST assay, the study expanded antigen-specific CD4+ T cells using viral peptide pools, then sequenced them. CD4+ T cell isolation took place after approximately 11 days of culture. Documented for the person is a PCR-confirmed SARS-CoV-2 infection occurring between March and December 2020. As regards this clone: The antigen is unknown. The junction shows a germline mismatch at one end, possibly a read error.

The study's findings and limits: Most post-vaccine spike-reactive clones in convalescents were new, not infection-derived. In the late period after vaccination, infection- and vaccine-induced clones contracted markedly.

V usage is TRBV19 and J usage is TRBJ1-5; D unresolved. The sequence was collected from a human donor who had a prior SARS-CoV-2 infection. This specimen was CD4+ T cells from PBMCs cultured with HCoV-NL63 spike peptides, taken before COVID-19 vaccination. CDR3: CASRRSTWYF. CDR3 in DNA: TGTGCCAGTAGGCGCTCGACCTGGTATTTT.